A selection of T cell receptor beta chains follows, all from one sample in a study of T cell changes during pregnancy in multiple sclerosis. The protocol was immunoSEQ multiplex PCR, while the TCRdb copy is restricted to in-frame clones and leaves out a portion. The repertoire holds some 80,000 clones, with around 90% as singletons. The sample was peripheral blood, taken in the first trimester of pregnancy. These receptor sequences come from a female donor in good health, enrolled as a control in a pregnancy study. Both conserved end residues are trimmed from each CDR3. The order of the fields is V gene, clone size, D gene, CDR3 protein. A D gene is named only where the DNA matches it firmly. Size tells how often a clone was seen (once, few, many) or the class of an expanded clone, and some rows leave it out.

v_gene: TRBV7-9
abundance: .
d_gene: .
CDR3aa: ASSFRQPQNEQY

v_gene: TRBV27
abundance: many
d_gene: .
CDR3aa: ASRIGGGPYNEQF

v_gene: TRBV6-1
abundance: .
d_gene: .
CDR3aa: ASSSPWQGTYGYT

v_gene: TRBV28
abundance: .
d_gene: .
CDR3aa: ASSTGEGIQETQY

v_gene: TRBV9
abundance: .
d_gene: TRBD2
CDR3aa: ASSAGLAGVGGELF

v_gene: TRBV18
abundance: .
d_gene: TRBD1
CDR3aa: ASSPTTGGETQY

v_gene: TRBV5-1
abundance: .
d_gene: .
CDR3aa: ASSLAPGGATHYGYT

v_gene: TRBV7-2
abundance: .
d_gene: TRBD2
CDR3aa: ASSRGGGYNEQF

v_gene: TRBV27
abundance: .
d_gene: TRBD2
CDR3aa: ASSPGAGTSNEQF

v_gene: TRBV28
abundance: .
d_gene: TRBD2
CDR3aa: ASSSSGSYEQY

v_gene: TRBV11-2
abundance: .
d_gene: TRBD2
CDR3aa: ASSLASSGKWFELY

v_gene: TRBV25-1
abundance: .
d_gene: TRBD1
CDR3aa: ASSEQGTGTKGYT

v_gene: TRBV6-1
abundance: once
d_gene: TRBD2
CDR3aa: ASTGEGRANVLT

v_gene: TRBV4-2
abundance: .
d_gene: .
CDR3aa: ASSQDRWGVDGYT

v_gene: TRBV9
abundance: .
d_gene: TRBD2
CDR3aa: ASSPRLARGGGETQY

v_gene: TRBV14
abundance: .
d_gene: TRBD1
CDR3aa: ASSRGTGGHYGYT

v_gene: TRBV19
abundance: .
d_gene: .
CDR3aa: ASSVRSGDTQY

v_gene: TRBV6-4
abundance: .
d_gene: TRBD1
CDR3aa: ASSDSTGGDTQY

v_gene: TRBV27
abundance: .
d_gene: .
CDR3aa: ASYSGVGYGYT

v_gene: TRBV5-6
abundance: once
d_gene: TRBD1
CDR3aa: ASSSAGDRGRSNQPQH

v_gene: TRBV11-1
abundance: once
d_gene: .
CDR3aa: ASSLEWQTGELF

v_gene: TRBV7-8
abundance: .
d_gene: TRBD2
CDR3aa: ASAWSLSGRVDTQY

v_gene: TRBV5-6
abundance: .
d_gene: .
CDR3aa: ASSYPTANYGYT

v_gene: TRBV25-1
abundance: .
d_gene: .
CDR3aa: ASRARRERMNTEAF

v_gene: TRBV28
abundance: .
d_gene: TRBD2
CDR3aa: ASSPPGTSGRDEQF

v_gene: TRBV11-2
abundance: .
d_gene: .
CDR3aa: ASSLRRGQGWTLGTEAF

v_gene: TRBV18
abundance: .
d_gene: .
CDR3aa: ASSRTLSSYNEQF

v_gene: TRBV28
abundance: .
d_gene: TRBD2
CDR3aa: ASIGQGGLAGHPTDTQY

v_gene: TRBV10-2
abundance: once
d_gene: .
CDR3aa: ASSEIRRHNQPQH

v_gene: TRBV25-1
abundance: .
d_gene: .
CDR3aa: ASSEYGGGRTNEKLF

v_gene: TRBV7-9
abundance: .
d_gene: .
CDR3aa: ASSYRANTEAF

v_gene: TRBV27
abundance: .
d_gene: .
CDR3aa: ASSLGPSFPNTEAF

v_gene: TRBV4-2
abundance: .
d_gene: .
CDR3aa: ASSPPQLAGLYNYGYT

v_gene: TRBV4-2
abundance: .
d_gene: TRBD2
CDR3aa: ASSQGTSVQETQY

v_gene: TRBV11-2
abundance: .
d_gene: .
CDR3aa: ASSPNRPNRSYNEQF

v_gene: TRBV27
abundance: .
d_gene: TRBD2
CDR3aa: ASRPKAGSSYEQY

v_gene: TRBV5-3
abundance: .
d_gene: .
CDR3aa: ARPQARGQSPSLVSDYGYT

v_gene: TRBV9
abundance: .
d_gene: TRBD2
CDR3aa: ASSGDSGGAETQY

v_gene: TRBV6-5
abundance: .
d_gene: TRBD2
CDR3aa: ASSFLAGGEQY

v_gene: TRBV5-1
abundance: .
d_gene: TRBD2
CDR3aa: ASSLYGTSGTDTQY

v_gene: TRBV9
abundance: .
d_gene: .
CDR3aa: ASTTGNNSPLH

v_gene: TRBV25-1
abundance: .
d_gene: TRBD1
CDR3aa: ASRGYGQGRWYGYT

v_gene: TRBV10-3
abundance: few
d_gene: TRBD2
CDR3aa: AISVAGGANTGELF

v_gene: TRBV7-9
abundance: .
d_gene: TRBD1
CDR3aa: ASSFGQGDTEAF

v_gene: TRBV7-9
abundance: .
d_gene: .
CDR3aa: ASSRQALSEAF

v_gene: TRBV4-2
abundance: .
d_gene: TRBD2
CDR3aa: ASSKGLSGRAEYNEQF

v_gene: TRBV5-1
abundance: once
d_gene: TRBD1
CDR3aa: ASSPPGTASYEQY

v_gene: TRBV4-3
abundance: .
d_gene: .
CDR3aa: ASSLTTDYEQY

v_gene: TRBV29-1
abundance: .
d_gene: .
CDR3aa: SVLGGAGELF

v_gene: TRBV10-1
abundance: once
d_gene: TRBD1
CDR3aa: ASSGYTGTGAGEQY

v_gene: TRBV19
abundance: .
d_gene: .
CDR3aa: ATSRGRLMNTEAF